This T cell receptor (beta chain) was sequenced in a study of T cell responses to AZD1222 COVID-19 vaccine. The V gene's germline CDR1 is KGHSH and CDR2 LQKENI. This CDR3 spans 16 amino acids. V dropped 5 bases and J dropped 4 bases, with 18 bases sitting between them. The table came from immunoSEQ multiplex PCR; TCRdb's copy has only in-frame clones and leaves some out. The sample yields 100,000 to 150,000 clones, around 90% seen once. In regard to this clone: Its matching antigen is unknown.

Whole-study results and caveats: Targeting of unmutated variant regions was reportedly seen in nearly half of spike-specific TCRs. Spike was spanned by vaccine-associated CD4 TCRs, which were dominant at 160-218 and 743-854. Sampled repertoires all dated from after the peak T cell response. The donor group comprised mostly white British people and more females; the analysis possibly underestimated clonal diversity.

The sequencing here drew on peripheral blood, taken on day 0 of AZD1222 vaccination. This TCR derives from an adult in good health. This chain connects TRBV18 to TRBJ1-5, with D unclear. The CDR3 loop reads CASSADYRVRNQPQHF. In DNA form, the CDR3 reads TGTGCCAGCTCAGCCGACTACCGGGTTCGAAATCAGCCCCAGCATTTT.